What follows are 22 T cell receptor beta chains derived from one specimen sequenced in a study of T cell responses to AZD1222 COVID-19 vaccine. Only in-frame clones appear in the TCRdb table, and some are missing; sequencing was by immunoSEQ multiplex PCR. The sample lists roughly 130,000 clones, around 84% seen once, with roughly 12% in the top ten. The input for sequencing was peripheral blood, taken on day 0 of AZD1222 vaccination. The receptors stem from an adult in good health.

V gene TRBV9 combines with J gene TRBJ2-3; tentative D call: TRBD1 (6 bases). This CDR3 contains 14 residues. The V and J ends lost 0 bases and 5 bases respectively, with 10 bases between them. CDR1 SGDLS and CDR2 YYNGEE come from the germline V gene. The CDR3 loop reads CASSVAQGQDTQYF. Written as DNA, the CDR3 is TGTGCCAGCAGCGTAGCCCAGGGGCAAGATACGCAGTATTTT.

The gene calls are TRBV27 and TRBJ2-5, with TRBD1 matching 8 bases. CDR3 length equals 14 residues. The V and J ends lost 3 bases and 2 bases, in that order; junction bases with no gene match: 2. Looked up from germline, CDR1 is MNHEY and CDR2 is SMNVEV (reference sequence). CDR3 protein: CASSFGDRQETQYF. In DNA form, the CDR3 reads TGTGCCAGCAGTTTTGGGGACAGGCAAGAGACCCAGTACTTC.

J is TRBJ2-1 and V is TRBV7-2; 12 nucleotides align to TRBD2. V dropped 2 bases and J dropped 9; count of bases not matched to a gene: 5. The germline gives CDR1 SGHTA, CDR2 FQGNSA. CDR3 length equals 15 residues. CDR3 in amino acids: CASSLIGTSGPEQFF. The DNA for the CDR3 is TGTGCCAGCAGCTTAATTGGGACTAGCGGGCCTGAGCAGTTCTTC.

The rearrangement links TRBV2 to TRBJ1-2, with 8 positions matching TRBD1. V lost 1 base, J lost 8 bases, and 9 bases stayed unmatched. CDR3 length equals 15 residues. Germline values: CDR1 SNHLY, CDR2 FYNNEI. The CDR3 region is CASSEVRGDRRGYTF. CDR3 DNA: TGTGCCAGCAGTGAAGTTAGGGGGGACAGGAGGGGCTACACCTTC.

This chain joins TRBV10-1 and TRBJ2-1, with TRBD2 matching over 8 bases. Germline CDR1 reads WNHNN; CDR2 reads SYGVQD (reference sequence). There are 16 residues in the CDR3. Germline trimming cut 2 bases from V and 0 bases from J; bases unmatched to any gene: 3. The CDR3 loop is CASSEGSGTSYNEQFF. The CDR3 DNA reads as TGCGCCAGCAGTGAGGGTAGCGGGACCTCCTACAATGAGCAGTTCTTC.

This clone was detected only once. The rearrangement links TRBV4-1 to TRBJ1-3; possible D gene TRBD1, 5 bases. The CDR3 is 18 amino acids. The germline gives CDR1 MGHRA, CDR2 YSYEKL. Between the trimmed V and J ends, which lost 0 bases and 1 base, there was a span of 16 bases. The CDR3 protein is CASSQDPQGFSSGNTIYF. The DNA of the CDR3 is TGCGCCAGCAGCCAAGATCCCCAGGGTTTCAGTTCTGGAAACACCATATATTTT.

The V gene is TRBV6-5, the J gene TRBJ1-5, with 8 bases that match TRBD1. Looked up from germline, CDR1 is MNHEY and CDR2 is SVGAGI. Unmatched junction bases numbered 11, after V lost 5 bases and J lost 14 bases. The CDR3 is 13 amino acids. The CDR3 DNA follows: TGTGCCAGCAGTCCGACCCGACAGGGGACGGAGCATTTT. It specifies CASSPTRQGTEHF.

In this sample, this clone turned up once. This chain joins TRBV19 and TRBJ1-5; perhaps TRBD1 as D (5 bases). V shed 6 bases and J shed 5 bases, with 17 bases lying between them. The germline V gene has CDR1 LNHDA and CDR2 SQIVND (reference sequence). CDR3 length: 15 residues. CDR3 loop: CASRDLRGADQPQHF. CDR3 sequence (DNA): TGTGCCAGTAGGGACTTAAGGGGTGCCGATCAGCCCCAGCATTTT.

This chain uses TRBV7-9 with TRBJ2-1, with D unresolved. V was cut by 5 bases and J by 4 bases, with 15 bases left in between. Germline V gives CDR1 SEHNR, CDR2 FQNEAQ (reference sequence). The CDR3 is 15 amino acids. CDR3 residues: CASSPSESPYNEQFF. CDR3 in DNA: TGTGCCAGCAGCCCATCCGAGTCGCCTTACAATGAGCAGTTCTTC.

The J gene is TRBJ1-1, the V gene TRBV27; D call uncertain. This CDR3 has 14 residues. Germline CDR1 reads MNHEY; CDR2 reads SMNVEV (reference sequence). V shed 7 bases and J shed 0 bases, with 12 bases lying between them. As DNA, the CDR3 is TGTGCCAGCATTCCCGGACGGATGAACACTGAAGCTTTCTTT. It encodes CASIPGRMNTEAFF.

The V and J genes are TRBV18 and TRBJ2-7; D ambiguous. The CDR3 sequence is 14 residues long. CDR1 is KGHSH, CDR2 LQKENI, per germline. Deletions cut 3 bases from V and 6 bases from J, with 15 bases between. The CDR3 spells CASSPATVGREQYF. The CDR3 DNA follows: TGTGCCAGCTCACCCGCAACGGTGGGTCGCGAGCAGTACTTC.

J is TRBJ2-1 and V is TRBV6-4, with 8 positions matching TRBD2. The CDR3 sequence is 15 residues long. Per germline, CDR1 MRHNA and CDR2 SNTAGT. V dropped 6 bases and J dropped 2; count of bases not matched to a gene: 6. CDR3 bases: TGTGCCAGCAGCCAGCGGGAGTCCCCCTACAATGAGCAGTTCTTC. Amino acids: CASSQRESPYNEQFF.

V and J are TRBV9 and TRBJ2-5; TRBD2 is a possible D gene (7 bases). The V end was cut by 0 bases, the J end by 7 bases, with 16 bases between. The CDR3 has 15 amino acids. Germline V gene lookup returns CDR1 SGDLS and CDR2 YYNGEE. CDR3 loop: CASSVAGKGGTTQYF. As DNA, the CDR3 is TGTGCCAGCAGCGTAGCTGGGAAGGGGGGGACGACCCAGTACTTC.

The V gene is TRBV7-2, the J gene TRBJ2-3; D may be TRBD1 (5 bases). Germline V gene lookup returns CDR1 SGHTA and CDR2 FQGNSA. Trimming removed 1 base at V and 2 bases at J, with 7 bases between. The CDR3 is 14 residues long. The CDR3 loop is CASSLGQTTDTQYF. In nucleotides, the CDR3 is TGTGCCAGCAGCTTAGGACAGACCACAGATACGCAGTATTTT.

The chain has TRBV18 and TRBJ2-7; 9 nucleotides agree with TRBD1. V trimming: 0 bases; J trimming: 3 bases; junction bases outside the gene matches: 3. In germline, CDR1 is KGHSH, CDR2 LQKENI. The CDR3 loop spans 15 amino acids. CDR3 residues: CASSPPTGGIYEQYF. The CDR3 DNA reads TGTGCCAGCTCACCACCGACAGGGGGAATCTACGAGCAGTACTTC.

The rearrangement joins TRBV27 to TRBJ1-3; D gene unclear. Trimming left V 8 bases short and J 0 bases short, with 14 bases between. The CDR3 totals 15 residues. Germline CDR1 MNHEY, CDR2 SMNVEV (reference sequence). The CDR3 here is CASRWSGDSGNTIYF. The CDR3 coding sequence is TGTGCCAGCCGCTGGTCGGGAGACTCTGGAAACACCATATATTTT.

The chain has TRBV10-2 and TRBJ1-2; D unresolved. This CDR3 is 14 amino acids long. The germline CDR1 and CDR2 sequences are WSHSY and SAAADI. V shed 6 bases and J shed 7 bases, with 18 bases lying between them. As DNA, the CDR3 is TGCGCCAGCAGGGAGGACTTACTTTCGACTGGCTACACCTTC. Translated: CASREDLLSTGYTF.

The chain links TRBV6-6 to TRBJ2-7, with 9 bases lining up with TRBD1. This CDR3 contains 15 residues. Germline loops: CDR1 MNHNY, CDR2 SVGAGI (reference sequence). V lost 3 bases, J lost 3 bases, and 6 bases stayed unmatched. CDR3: CASSYSGTGNYEQYF. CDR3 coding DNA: TGTGCCAGCAGTTATTCCGGGACAGGGAACTACGAGCAGTACTTC.

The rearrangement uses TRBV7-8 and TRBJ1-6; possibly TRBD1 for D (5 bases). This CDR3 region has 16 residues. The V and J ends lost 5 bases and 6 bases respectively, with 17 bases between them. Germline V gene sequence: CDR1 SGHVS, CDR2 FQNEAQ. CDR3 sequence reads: CASSQPGTGGNSPLHF. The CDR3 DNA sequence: TGTGCCAGCAGCCAGCCAGGGACCGGGGGTAATTCACCCCTCCACTTT.

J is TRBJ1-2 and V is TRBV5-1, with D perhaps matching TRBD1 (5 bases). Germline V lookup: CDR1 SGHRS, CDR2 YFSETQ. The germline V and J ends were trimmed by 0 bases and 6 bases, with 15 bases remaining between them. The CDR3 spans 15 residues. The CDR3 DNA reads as TGCGCCAGCAGCTTGGCCGCAGGGAGGTATCATGGCTACACCTTC. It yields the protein CASSLAAGRYHGYTF.

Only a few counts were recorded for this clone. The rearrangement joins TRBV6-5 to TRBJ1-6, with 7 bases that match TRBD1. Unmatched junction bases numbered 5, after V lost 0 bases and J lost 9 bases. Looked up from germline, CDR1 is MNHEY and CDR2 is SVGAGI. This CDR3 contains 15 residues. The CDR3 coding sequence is TGTGCCAGCAGTTACTCGAGGACAGGTGTTTCACCCCTCCACTTT. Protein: CASSYSRTGVSPLHF.

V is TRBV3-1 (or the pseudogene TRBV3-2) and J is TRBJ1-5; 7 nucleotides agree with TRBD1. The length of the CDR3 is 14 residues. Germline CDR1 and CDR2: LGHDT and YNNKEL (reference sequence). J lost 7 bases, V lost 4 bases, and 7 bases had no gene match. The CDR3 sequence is CASSRDRVAQPQHF. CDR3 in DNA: TGTGCCAGCAGCCGAGACAGGGTGGCGCAGCCCCAGCATTTT.